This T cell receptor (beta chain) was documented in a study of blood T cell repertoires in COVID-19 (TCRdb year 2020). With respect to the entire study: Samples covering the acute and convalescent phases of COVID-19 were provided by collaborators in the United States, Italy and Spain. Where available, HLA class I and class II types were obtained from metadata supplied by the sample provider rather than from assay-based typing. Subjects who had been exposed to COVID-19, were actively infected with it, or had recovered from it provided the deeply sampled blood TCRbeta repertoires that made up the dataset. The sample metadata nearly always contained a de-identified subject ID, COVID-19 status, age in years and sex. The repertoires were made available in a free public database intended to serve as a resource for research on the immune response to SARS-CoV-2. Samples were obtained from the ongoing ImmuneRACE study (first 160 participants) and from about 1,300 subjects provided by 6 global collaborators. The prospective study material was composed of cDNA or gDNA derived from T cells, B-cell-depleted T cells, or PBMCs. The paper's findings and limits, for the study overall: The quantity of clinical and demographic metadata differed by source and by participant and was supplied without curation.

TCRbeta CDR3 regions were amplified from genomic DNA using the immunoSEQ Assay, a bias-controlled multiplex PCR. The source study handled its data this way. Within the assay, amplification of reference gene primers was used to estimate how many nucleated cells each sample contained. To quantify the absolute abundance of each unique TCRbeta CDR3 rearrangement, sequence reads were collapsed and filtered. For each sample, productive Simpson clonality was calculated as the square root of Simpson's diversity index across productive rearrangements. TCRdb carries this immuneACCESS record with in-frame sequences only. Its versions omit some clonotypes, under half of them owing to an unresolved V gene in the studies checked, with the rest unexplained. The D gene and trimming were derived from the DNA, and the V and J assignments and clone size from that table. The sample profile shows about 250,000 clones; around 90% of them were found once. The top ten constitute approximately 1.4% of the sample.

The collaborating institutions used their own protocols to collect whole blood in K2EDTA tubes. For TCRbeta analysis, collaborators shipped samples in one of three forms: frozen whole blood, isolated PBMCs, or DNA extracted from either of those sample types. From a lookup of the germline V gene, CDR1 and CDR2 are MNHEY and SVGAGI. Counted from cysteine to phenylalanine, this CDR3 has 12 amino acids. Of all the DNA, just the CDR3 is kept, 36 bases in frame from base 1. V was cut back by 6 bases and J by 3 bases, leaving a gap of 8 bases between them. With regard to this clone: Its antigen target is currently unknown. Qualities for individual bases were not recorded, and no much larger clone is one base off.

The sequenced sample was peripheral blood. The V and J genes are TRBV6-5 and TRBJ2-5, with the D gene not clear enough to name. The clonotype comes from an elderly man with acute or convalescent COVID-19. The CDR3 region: CASRGQKETQYF. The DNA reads TGTGCCAGCAGGGGCCAGAAAGAGACCCAGTACTTC.